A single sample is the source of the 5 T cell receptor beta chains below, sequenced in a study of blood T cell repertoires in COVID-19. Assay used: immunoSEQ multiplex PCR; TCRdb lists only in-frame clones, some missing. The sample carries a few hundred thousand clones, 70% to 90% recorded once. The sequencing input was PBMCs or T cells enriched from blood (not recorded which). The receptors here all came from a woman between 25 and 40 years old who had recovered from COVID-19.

The CDR3 loop reads CASSAHGDTEAFF. CDR3 nucleotides: TGTGCCAGCAGCGCACACGGGGACACTGAAGCTTTCTTT. The chain joins TRBV9 to TRBJ1-1; D gene unclear. The CDR3 has 13 amino acids. V lost 3 bases and J 3 bases, leaving 9 bases between the germline ends. Germline CDR1 SGDLS, CDR2 YYNGEE.

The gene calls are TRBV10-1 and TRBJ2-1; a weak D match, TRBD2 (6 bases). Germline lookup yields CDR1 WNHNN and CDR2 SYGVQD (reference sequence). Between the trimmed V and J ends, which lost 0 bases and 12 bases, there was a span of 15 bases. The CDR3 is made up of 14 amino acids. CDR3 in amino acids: CASSESGGFVGQFF. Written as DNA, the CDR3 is TGCGCCAGCAGTGAGTCGGGGGGATTTGTGGGGCAGTTCTTC.

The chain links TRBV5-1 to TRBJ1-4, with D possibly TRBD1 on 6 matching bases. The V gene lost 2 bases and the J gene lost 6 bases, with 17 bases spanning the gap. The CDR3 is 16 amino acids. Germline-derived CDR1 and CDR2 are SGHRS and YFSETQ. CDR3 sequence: CASSFFRGAKDEKLFF. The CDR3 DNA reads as TGCGCCAGCAGCTTCTTCCGGGGGGCGAAAGATGAAAAACTGTTTTTT. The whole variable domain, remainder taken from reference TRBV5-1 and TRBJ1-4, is KAGVTQTPRYLIKTRGQQVTLSCSPISGHRSVSWYQQTPGQGLQFLFEYFSETQRNKGNFPGRFSGRQFSNSRSEMNVSTLELGDSALYLCASSFFRGAKDEKLFFGSGTQLSVL.

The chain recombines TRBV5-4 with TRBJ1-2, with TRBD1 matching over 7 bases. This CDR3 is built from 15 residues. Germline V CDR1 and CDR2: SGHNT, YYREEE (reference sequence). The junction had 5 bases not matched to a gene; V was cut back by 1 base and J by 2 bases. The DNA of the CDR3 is TGTGCCAGCAGCTTGTTTACAGGGGTCAACTATGGCTACACCTTC. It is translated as CASSLFTGVNYGYTF.

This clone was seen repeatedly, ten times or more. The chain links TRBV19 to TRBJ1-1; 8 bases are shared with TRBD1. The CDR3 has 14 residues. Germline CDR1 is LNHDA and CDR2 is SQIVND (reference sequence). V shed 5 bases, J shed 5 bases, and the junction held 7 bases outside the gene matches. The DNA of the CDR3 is TGTGCCAGTAGTGGGCAGGGGGCGAGAACTGAAGCTTTCTTT. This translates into CASSGQGARTEAFF.